A single TCR beta chain is shown here with its context. This sample is part of a study of blood T cell repertoires in COVID-19. As originally analysed: Quantification of nucleated cells was approximated via reference gene primer amplification. Generated by immunoSEQ multiplex PCR, the TCRdb table keeps only in-frame clones and is missing some. The DNA was the basis for D and trimming; V, J and clone size are from that table. The table has under 200,000 clones, around 86% seen once. The sequencing sample was made of peripheral blood. The clonotype originates from a man between 65 and 79 years old with acute or convalescent COVID-19.

The CDR3 region is CASSLEGYQPQHF. For the CDR3, the DNA is TGTGCCAGCAGTTTGGAGGGGTATCAGCCCCAGCATTTT. The genes are TRBV12-3 or TRBV12-4 and TRBJ1-5, with D perhaps matching TRBD1 (5 bases). Trimming stripped 3 bases from V and 5 bases from J, with 8 bases between. This CDR3 contains 13 residues.